The 26 T cell receptor beta chains presented below share a single source sample, sequenced in a study of blood T cell repertoires in COVID-19. Libraries were prepared by immunoSEQ multiplex PCR; TCRdb keeps only in-frame clonotypes and omits some of them. The data show under 150,000 clones, approximately 88% seen once. Sample: peripheral blood. These receptors came from a human donor in a cohort sampled during active COVID-19.

This clone showed up many times. This rearrangement joins TRBV7-3 to TRBJ2-1, with 8 bases lining up with TRBD1. The V segment lost 5 bases and the J segment 7 bases; nucleotides outside the gene matches: 16. CDR1 SGHTA and CDR2 FQGTGA come from the germline V gene. CDR3 length: 17 amino acids. The CDR3 DNA is TGTGCCAGCAGCCCTGGGGGGACAGGTAGGGCGGGAAATGAGCAGTTCTTC. Amino acids: CASSPGGTGRAGNEQFF.

The J gene is TRBJ2-1, the V gene TRBV9; 7 bases fit TRBD2. The germline V gene encodes CDR1 SGDLS and CDR2 YYNGEE. This CDR3 is 17 amino acids long. The ends lost 4 bases at V and 8 bases at J; junction bases unmatched: 18. The CDR3 loop is CASSLSTGTTTWDEQFF. In DNA, the CDR3 is TGTGCCAGCAGCCTCTCAACCGGGACTACAACGTGGGATGAGCAGTTCTTC.

This clone was recorded once. The chain couples TRBV6-7 to TRBJ2-7; TRBD1 matches 7 bases. TRBV6-7 has ORF status, its function being uncertain. This CDR3 spans 13 amino acids. V shed 6 bases, J shed 6 bases, and the junction held 8 bases outside the gene matches. CDR3 in DNA: TGTGCCAGCAGCCGCCCAGACAGGGCCGAGCAGTACTTC. This sequence encodes CASSRPDRAEQYF.

This chain connects TRBV6-6 to TRBJ1-6; the match to TRBD1 covers 10 bases. The CDR3 runs to 14 residues. The V gene's germline CDR1 is MNHNY and CDR2 SVGAGI (reference sequence). Trimming at V came to 8 bases and at J to 6 bases, leaving 4 bases not matched to a gene. CDR3 sequence (DNA): TGTGCCAGCGGTAGGACAGGGGGTAATTCACCCCTCCACTTT. It is translated as CASGRTGGNSPLHF.

In nucleotides, the CDR3 is TGTGCCAGCAGCGTAGCGCAAGGCGGGGAGACCCAGTACTTC. It codes for CASSVAQGGETQYF. The V and J genes are TRBV9 and TRBJ2-5; tentatively, D is TRBD2 (5 bases). V was shortened by 0 bases and J by 5 bases, with 11 bases between the two germline ends. The germline V gene has CDR1 SGDLS and CDR2 YYNGEE. CDR3 length equals 14 residues. Full variable domain (rest looked up from reference TRBV9 and TRBJ2-5): DSGVTQTPKHLITATGQRVTLRCSPRSGDLSVYWYQQSLDQGLQFLIQYYNGEERAKGNILERFSAQQFPDLHSELNLSSLELGDSALYFCASSVAQGGETQYFGPGTRLLVL.

Concerning this clone: Additional DNA sequences in this sample encode the identical CDR3. The CDR3, as DNA: TGTGCCAGCAGCGTAGATCCAGCGGGGGGTGAGACCCAGTACTTC. Translated, it gives CASSVDPAGGETQYF. V gene TRBV9 combines with J gene TRBJ2-5, with TRBD2 matching 9 bases. This CDR3 has 15 residues. V trimming: 0 bases; J trimming: 5 bases; junction bases outside the gene matches: 5. Per germline, CDR1 SGDLS and CDR2 YYNGEE.

This chain joins TRBV3-1 (or the pseudogene TRBV3-2) and TRBJ1-5; 8 bases are a match to TRBD1. The CDR3 has 16 residues. The germline V gene has CDR1 LGHDT and CDR2 YNNKEL (reference sequence). V dropped 2 bases and J dropped 5; count of bases not matched to a gene: 8. CDR3: CASSQSDRARDQPQHF. In nucleotides, the CDR3 is TGTGCCAGCAGCCAATCGGACAGGGCGAGAGATCAGCCCCAGCATTTT.

This clone was recorded once. The chain recombines TRBV7-3 with TRBJ2-2; possible D gene TRBD1, 7 bases. V lost 4 bases to trimming and J lost 9 bases, with 15 bases between them. Germline CDR1 reads SGHTA; CDR2 reads FQGTGA. The CDR3 covers 14 residues. The chain's CDR3 is CASSSSPGGRELFF. DNA of the CDR3: TGTGCCAGCAGCTCCTCCCCAGGGGGGCGGGAGCTGTTTTTT.

This chain joins TRBV18 and TRBJ1-4, with 9 bases that match TRBD1. CDR1 and CDR2 from the germline V gene are KGHSH and LQKENI. The length of the CDR3 is 13 residues. Losses at the gene ends were 5 bases for V and 7 bases for J; bases not matched to a gene: 2. The CDR3 here is CASSGDRAEKLFF. The CDR3 DNA reads TGTGCCAGCTCAGGGGACAGGGCTGAAAAACTGTTTTTT.

The chain joins TRBV7-9 to TRBJ2-3; 10 bases are shared with TRBD2. The CDR3 consists of 17 residues. Germline V gene sequence: CDR1 SEHNR, CDR2 FQNEAQ (reference sequence). The V segment lost 4 bases and the J segment 2 bases; nucleotides outside the gene matches: 9. This chain's CDR3 is CASSSPLLAGSTDTQYF. CDR3 coding DNA: TGTGCCAGCAGCTCCCCCCTACTAGCGGGGTCCACAGATACGCAGTATTTT.

In DNA, the CDR3 is TGTGCCACCAACCGCGACAACACAGATACGCAGTATTTT. Translation: CATNRDNTDTQYF. The rearrangement joins TRBV24-1 to TRBJ2-3; D unclear. V was pared by 8 bases and J by 2 bases, with 10 bases between. CDR3 length: 13 amino acids. The germline V gene has CDR1 KGHDR and CDR2 SFDVKD.

There are a few counts of this clone. The V call is TRBV9, the J call TRBJ2-1, with 8 nucleotides matching TRBD2. Looked up from germline, CDR1 is SGDLS and CDR2 is YYNGEE. The length of the CDR3 is 16 residues. Losses at the gene ends were 1 base for V and 4 bases for J; bases not matched to a gene: 7. CDR3 coding DNA: TGTGCCAGCAGCGTAACGACGGGAGGGGGATACAATGAGCAGTTCTTC. Protein: CASSVTTGGGYNEQFF.

The chain combines TRBV7-2 with TRBJ2-3, with 9 bases aligning to TRBD2. Germline V CDR1 and CDR2: SGHTA, FQGNSA. Trimming removed 2 bases from V and 1 base from J; junction bases left unmatched: 7. This CDR3 is built from 17 residues. The CDR3 bases are TGTGCCAGCAGCTTACTCCCCCGGACTAGCGGCACAGATACGCAGTATTTT. It codes for CASSLLPRTSGTDTQYF.

The CDR3 loop is CASSQDKGQGIEKLFF. The CDR3 DNA is TGCGCCAGCAGCCAAGATAAGGGACAGGGTATTGAAAAACTGTTTTTT. The chain has TRBV4-3 and TRBJ1-4, with TRBD1 matching over 9 bases. J lost 7 bases, V lost 0 bases, and 6 bases had no gene match. The germline CDR1 and CDR2 sequences are LGHNA and YSLEER. The CDR3 totals 16 residues.

The table lists this clone with a count of one. The V and J genes are TRBV29-1 and TRBJ2-5, with 9 bases that match TRBD2. The CDR3 covers 15 residues. Per the germline V gene, CDR1 is SQVTM and CDR2 is ANQGSEA. J was trimmed by 4 bases and V by 1 base; bases with no gene match: 7. The CDR3 bases are TGCAGCGTTGAAGGCGGGGGGGCCGTTTCAGAGACCCAGTACTTC. Protein: CSVEGGGAVSETQYF.

The chain is built from TRBV10-3 and TRBJ2-1, with D possibly matching TRBD2 (5 bases). This CDR3 contains 15 residues. Trimming pared 0 bases from V and 6 bases from J, leaving 12 bases between. CDR1 is ENHRY and CDR2 is SYGVKD in the germline V gene. CDR3: CAISESRGGLNEQFF. The CDR3 coding sequence is TGTGCCATCAGTGAGTCGCGAGGCGGGCTCAATGAGCAGTTCTTC.

This clone was picked up one time. The gene calls are TRBV18 and TRBJ1-2, with TRBD1 matching over 7 bases. V trimming: 4 bases; J trimming: 4 bases; junction bases outside the gene matches: 12. The CDR3 loop spans 16 amino acids. Germline assignment: CDR1 KGHSH and CDR2 LQKENI. Here the CDR3 DNA reads TGTGCCAGCTCACTCGCCGTGTCAGGGGGAGGCTATGGCTACACCTTC. Its protein product is CASSLAVSGGGYGYTF.

The chain has TRBV5-4 and TRBJ2-7; D is perhaps TRBD1 (5 bases). Per the germline V gene, CDR1 is SGHNT and CDR2 is YYREEE (reference sequence). Between the trimmed V and J ends, which lost 6 bases and 1 base, there was a span of 11 bases. This CDR3 comprises 13 residues. The CDR3 loop reads CASKAGLSYEQYF. For the CDR3, the DNA is TGTGCCAGCAAGGCAGGGCTTTCCTACGAGCAGTACTTC.

The V call is TRBV11-2, the J call TRBJ2-1; 10 bases agree with TRBD2. Germline CDR1 is SGHAT and CDR2 is FQNNGV. This CDR3 contains 16 residues. After removal of 5 bases from V and 6 bases from J, the junction contained 10 bases not matched to a gene. The CDR3 DNA follows: TGTGCCAGCAGCCCTCCTAGCGGGGGCCTTAGCAATGAGCAGTTCTTC. This encodes CASSPPSGGLSNEQFF.

Only one count was recorded for this clone. The V call is TRBV7-3, the J call TRBJ1-1; D is uncertain. CDR3 length equals 12 residues. Germline V gene sequence: CDR1 SGHTA, CDR2 FQGTGA. Trimming took 5 bases from V and 7 from J, leaving 11 bases between them. The CDR3 DNA sequence: TGTGCCAGCAGCATGGGCGCGAGTGAAGCTTTCTTT. This gives the protein CASSMGASEAFF. The whole variable domain, remainder taken from reference TRBV7-3 and TRBJ1-1, is GAGVSQTPSNKVTEKGKYVELRCDPISGHTALYWYRQSLGQGPEFLIYFQGTGAADDSGLPNDRFFAVRPEGSVSTLKIQRTERGDSAVYLCASSMGASEAFFGQGTRLTVV.

V is TRBV12-3 or TRBV12-4 and J is TRBJ2-1; D may be TRBD1 (5 bases). The V end lost 7 bases, the J end lost 6 bases, and 10 bases lay between the germline ends. CDR3 length: 12 amino acids. The CDR3 protein is CASTRGSNEQFF. CDR3 nucleotide sequence: TGTGCCAGCACAAGGGGCAGCAATGAGCAGTTCTTC.

The CDR3 here is CASSRRTAQDTQYF. CDR3 DNA: TGTGCCAGCAGCCGCCGGACAGCTCAAGATACGCAGTATTTT. This chain connects TRBV7-9 to TRBJ2-3, with TRBD1 as a possible D gene (6 bases). Germline loops: CDR1 SEHNR, CDR2 FQNEAQ (reference sequence). CDR3 size: 14 residues. The V and J ends lost 5 bases and 5 bases respectively, with 14 bases between them.

Here the CDR3 reads CARQTSSGNTIYF. CDR3 nucleotide sequence: TGTGCCAGACAGACTAGCTCTGGAAACACCATATATTTT. The chain combines TRBV2 with TRBJ1-3; D is undetermined. The CDR3 extends over 13 amino acids. With 9 bases removed from V and 0 bases from J, the gap between germline ends came to 9 bases. Germline CDR1 and CDR2: SNHLY and FYNNEI.

The rearrangement joins TRBV11-3 to TRBJ2-5; perhaps TRBD2 as D (5 bases). CDR3 size: 13 residues. V lost 5 bases and J lost 2, with 9 bases in between. CDR1 is SGHNT, CDR2 YENEEA, per germline. Written as DNA, the CDR3 is TGTGCCAGCAGCCAGGAGGATCAAGAGACCCAGTACTTC. This encodes CASSQEDQETQYF.

The chain combines TRBV5-1 with TRBJ2-7, with 9 positions matching TRBD1. CDR1 and CDR2 from the germline V gene are SGHRS and YFSETQ. This CDR3 comprises 15 residues. With V trimmed by 2 bases and J by 2 bases, 5 bases remained unmatched. DNA of the CDR3: TGCGCCAGCAGCTTCCCCGGGACAGGGACCTACGAGCAGTACTTC. Protein sequence: CASSFPGTGTYEQYF.

The chain employs TRBV4-1 and TRBJ1-5, with TRBD1 matching 9 bases. The CDR3 loop spans 15 amino acids. CDR1 and CDR2 from the germline V gene are MGHRA and YSYEKL. After removal of 2 bases from V and 4 bases from J, the junction contained 3 bases not matched to a gene. The CDR3 loop reads CASSQTGGRNQPQHF. DNA for the CDR3: TGCGCCAGCAGCCAAACAGGGGGCCGAAATCAGCCCCAGCATTTT.